This is a list of T cell receptor beta chains from one sample in a study of Ad26.COV2.S vaccination and SARS-CoV-2 variants. Clones were sequenced by immunoSEQ multiplex PCR, and TCRdb holds only the in-frame ones, with some missing. The sample lists some 250,000 clones, around 89% occurring once. Specimen: peripheral blood, collected in a trial of Ad26.COV2.S vaccine versus placebo. Receptor source: a person between 18 and 65 years old who received the Ad26.COV2.S COVID-19 vaccine or a placebo. CDR3s include the opening cysteine and the closing phenylalanine or tryptophan. Fields, in order: J gene, clone size, V gene, D gene, CDR3 protein, CDR3 DNA. A D gene is named only where the DNA matches it firmly. Clone size appears in some rows only: once, few, many, or a class for an expanded clone.

J gene: TRBJ2-7
clone size: once
V gene: TRBV10-1
D gene: NA
CDR3 protein: CASSEGPGAYEQYF
CDR3 DNA: TGCGCCAGCAGTGAGGGTCCTGGGGCCTACGAGCAGTACTTC

J gene: TRBJ1-2
clone size: NA
V gene: TRBV6-5
D gene: NA
CDR3 protein: CASRPTGSYGYTF
CDR3 DNA: TGTGCCAGCAGACCTACAGGGAGCTATGGCTACACCTTC

J gene: TRBJ2-7
clone size: NA
V gene: TRBV5-6
D gene: NA
CDR3 protein: CASSLVTGRAYEQYF
CDR3 DNA: TGTGCCAGCAGCTTGGTAACAGGGAGGGCCTACGAGCAGTACTTC

J gene: TRBJ1-4
clone size: NA
V gene: TRBV28
D gene: NA
CDR3 protein: CASSSPAATNEKLFF
CDR3 DNA: TGTGCCAGCAGTTCTCCCGCTGCAACTAATGAAAAACTGTTTTTT

J gene: TRBJ1-2
clone size: NA
V gene: TRBV18
D gene: NA
CDR3 protein: CASSPQEIERLGRLNYGYTF
CDR3 DNA: TGTGCCAGCTCACCTCAGGAGATAGAGAGACTTGGACGTCTTAACTATGGCTACACCTTC

J gene: TRBJ1-5
clone size: NA
V gene: TRBV12-3/TRBV12-4
D gene: NA
CDR3 protein: CASSLGGVQPQHF
CDR3 DNA: TGTGCCAGCAGTTTAGGGGGGGTTCAGCCCCAGCATTTT

J gene: TRBJ2-1
clone size: NA
V gene: TRBV30
D gene: TRBD2
CDR3 protein: CAWTGAGVNEQFF
CDR3 DNA: TGTGCCTGGACCGGGGCGGGGGTTAATGAGCAGTTCTTC

J gene: TRBJ2-3
clone size: NA
V gene: TRBV9
D gene: TRBD2
CDR3 protein: CASSSPTSGTTDTQYF
CDR3 DNA: TGTGCCAGCAGCTCCCCCACTAGCGGGACCACAGATACGCAGTATTTT

J gene: TRBJ2-1
clone size: NA
V gene: TRBV6-6
D gene: NA
CDR3 protein: CASSLGPPNEQFF
CDR3 DNA: TGTGCCAGCAGCCTAGGACCACCGAATGAGCAGTTCTTC

J gene: TRBJ2-5
clone size: NA
V gene: TRBV2
D gene: NA
CDR3 protein: CASSALTGGETQYF
CDR3 DNA: TGTGCCAGCAGTGCCTTGACGGGCGGGGAGACCCAGTACTTC

J gene: TRBJ2-7
clone size: NA
V gene: TRBV14
D gene: NA
CDR3 protein: CASSQIAVSSEQYF
CDR3 DNA: TGTGCCAGCAGCCAAATTGCGGTGAGCAGCGAGCAGTACTTC

J gene: TRBJ2-1
clone size: NA
V gene: TRBV19
D gene: TRBD2
CDR3 protein: CASRDLAGAVGEQFF
CDR3 DNA: TGTGCCAGTAGGGATCTAGCGGGAGCGGTCGGTGAGCAGTTCTTC

J gene: TRBJ1-2
clone size: NA
V gene: TRBV3-1/TRBV3-2
D gene: NA
CDR3 protein: CASSQGAGYYGYTF
CDR3 DNA: TGTGCCAGCAGCCAAGGGGCGGGGTACTATGGCTACACCTTC

J gene: TRBJ2-1
clone size: NA
V gene: TRBV5-1
D gene: TRBD2
CDR3 protein: CASSGREFYNEQFF
CDR3 DNA: TGCGCCAGCAGCGGGCGGGAGTTCTACAATGAGCAGTTCTTC

J gene: TRBJ2-7
clone size: once
V gene: TRBV21-1
D gene: NA
CDR3 protein: CASSAELETGTPYEQYF
CDR3 DNA: TGTGCCAGCAGCGCCGAGCTAGAGACAGGGACACCCTACGAGCAGTACTTC

J gene: TRBJ1-3
clone size: NA
V gene: TRBV15
D gene: NA
CDR3 protein: CATSSYRALVSGNTIYF
CDR3 DNA: TGTGCCACCAGCAGCTATCGGGCCTTAGTCTCTGGAAACACCATATATTTT

J gene: TRBJ1-2
clone size: NA
V gene: TRBV4-3
D gene: TRBD1
CDR3 protein: CASSQEGRGLGYTF
CDR3 DNA: TGCGCCAGCAGCCAAGAGGGCAGGGGGCTCGGCTACACCTTC

J gene: TRBJ1-1
clone size: NA
V gene: TRBV30
D gene: NA
CDR3 protein: CAWSVLSGTTEAFF
CDR3 DNA: TGTGCCTGGAGTGTACTTTCGGGAACCACTGAAGCTTTCTTT

J gene: TRBJ2-5
clone size: NA
V gene: TRBV10-3
D gene: TRBD2
CDR3 protein: CAISLLAEETQYF
CDR3 DNA: TGTGCCATCAGCCTACTAGCGGAAGAGACCCAGTACTTC

J gene: TRBJ2-2
clone size: once
V gene: TRBV28
D gene: TRBD1
CDR3 protein: CASSSPSTGTVGELFF
CDR3 DNA: TGTGCCAGCAGTTCCCCCTCGACAGGGACGGTCGGGGAGCTGTTTTTT

J gene: TRBJ2-1
clone size: NA
V gene: TRBV19
D gene: NA
CDR3 protein: CASSMTDEQFF
CDR3 DNA: TGTGCCAGTAGTATGACGGATGAGCAGTTCTTC

J gene: TRBJ1-6
clone size: NA
V gene: TRBV7-2
D gene: TRBD1
CDR3 protein: CASSLKGQVTHF
CDR3 DNA: TGTGCCAGCAGCTTAAAAGGACAGGTAACCCACTTT

J gene: TRBJ2-5
clone size: NA
V gene: TRBV3-1/TRBV3-2
D gene: NA
CDR3 protein: CASSHGAAETQYF
CDR3 DNA: TGTGCCAGCAGCCACGGCGCTGCAGAGACCCAGTACTTC

J gene: TRBJ2-7
clone size: NA
V gene: TRBV4-3
D gene: TRBD1
CDR3 protein: CASSPGTGSYEQYF
CDR3 DNA: TGCGCCAGCAGCCCCGGGACAGGCTCCTACGAGCAGTACTTC

J gene: TRBJ2-3
clone size: NA
V gene: TRBV18
D gene: NA
CDR3 protein: CASSPVQPASDTQYF
CDR3 DNA: TGTGCCAGCTCACCAGTACAGCCAGCATCAGATACGCAGTATTTT

J gene: TRBJ1-2
clone size: once
V gene: TRBV28
D gene: NA
CDR3 protein: CASSLFRARPQF
CDR3 DNA: TGTGCCAGCAGTTTATTCCGGGCCAGACCCCAGTTC

J gene: TRBJ2-1
clone size: once
V gene: TRBV20-1
D gene: NA
CDR3 protein: CSAKGGEQFF
CDR3 DNA: TGCAGTGCTAAAGGGGGTGAGCAGTTCTTC

J gene: TRBJ2-2
clone size: NA
V gene: TRBV28
D gene: TRBD2
CDR3 protein: CASKLAGGNTGELFF
CDR3 DNA: TGTGCCAGCAAACTAGCGGGGGGGAACACCGGGGAGCTGTTTTTT

J gene: TRBJ2-2
clone size: NA
V gene: TRBV5-1
D gene: TRBD2
CDR3 protein: CASSLRPSGKTGELFF
CDR3 DNA: TGCGCCAGCAGCTTACGCCCTAGCGGGAAGACCGGGGAGCTGTTTTTT

J gene: TRBJ2-5
clone size: NA
V gene: TRBV2
D gene: NA
CDR3 protein: CASMPYQETQYF
CDR3 DNA: TGTGCCAGCATGCCGTACCAAGAGACCCAGTACTTC

J gene: TRBJ1-5
clone size: NA
V gene: TRBV7-2
D gene: TRBD1
CDR3 protein: CASSLWGQGNQPQHF
CDR3 DNA: TGTGCCAGCAGCTTATGGGGACAGGGGAATCAGCCCCAGCATTTT

J gene: TRBJ2-7
clone size: NA
V gene: TRBV28
D gene: NA
CDR3 protein: CASSWANSYEQYF
CDR3 DNA: TGTGCCAGCAGTTGGGCAAACTCCTACGAGCAGTACTTC

J gene: TRBJ1-5
clone size: NA
V gene: TRBV6-5
D gene: TRBD1
CDR3 protein: CASSLQGSNQPQHF
CDR3 DNA: TGTGCCAGCAGTTTACAGGGGAGCAATCAGCCCCAGCATTTT

J gene: TRBJ1-2
clone size: NA
V gene: TRBV19
D gene: TRBD1
CDR3 protein: CASSFYSGQQSNYGYTF
CDR3 DNA: TGTGCCAGTAGTTTCTACTCGGGACAGCAATCTAACTATGGCTACACCTTC

J gene: TRBJ2-1
clone size: NA
V gene: TRBV28
D gene: NA
CDR3 protein: CASSFVANEQFF
CDR3 DNA: TGTGCCAGCAGTTTCGTAGCAAATGAGCAGTTCTTC

J gene: TRBJ2-6
clone size: NA
V gene: TRBV4-3
D gene: NA
CDR3 protein: CASSHPEGGFGANVLTF
CDR3 DNA: TGCGCCAGCAGCCACCCCGAGGGGGGGTTTGGGGCCAACGTCCTGACTTTC

J gene: TRBJ1-4
clone size: NA
V gene: TRBV18
D gene: NA
CDR3 protein: CASSSTRADSGEKLFF
CDR3 DNA: TGTGCCAGCTCCTCTACCCGGGCGGACTCGGGCGAAAAACTGTTTTTT

J gene: TRBJ1-2
clone size: few
V gene: TRBV6-5
D gene: TRBD1
CDR3 protein: CASSRTGAHYGYTF
CDR3 DNA: TGTGCCAGCAGCCGGACAGGGGCTCACTATGGCTACACCTTC

J gene: TRBJ1-3
clone size: NA
V gene: TRBV4-3
D gene: NA
CDR3 protein: CASSQDWRVGNTIYF
CDR3 DNA: TGCGCCAGCAGCCAAGATTGGAGGGTTGGAAACACCATATATTTT

J gene: TRBJ2-7
clone size: few
V gene: TRBV4-1
D gene: NA
CDR3 protein: CASSQELNRAYEQYF
CDR3 DNA: TGCGCCAGCAGCCAAGAACTAAACAGGGCCTACGAGCAGTACTTC

J gene: TRBJ1-5
clone size: NA
V gene: TRBV15
D gene: TRBD1
CDR3 protein: CATSRDGAGGYSNQPQHF
CDR3 DNA: TGTGCCACCAGCAGAGATGGGGCAGGGGGCTATAGCAATCAGCCCCAGCATTTT

J gene: TRBJ1-1
clone size: NA
V gene: TRBV5-6
D gene: NA
CDR3 protein: CASSLASGGRAFF
CDR3 DNA: TGTGCCAGCAGCTTGGCCTCGGGGGGGAGAGCTTTCTTT

J gene: TRBJ2-1
clone size: NA
V gene: TRBV6-5
D gene: TRBD2
CDR3 protein: CASSFLSGGLNEQFF
CDR3 DNA: TGTGCCAGCAGTTTTTTGAGCGGGGGGCTAAATGAGCAGTTCTTC

J gene: TRBJ1-2
clone size: NA
V gene: TRBV19
D gene: NA
CDR3 protein: CASGEYYGYTF
CDR3 DNA: TGTGCCAGCGGGGAGTACTATGGCTACACCTTC

J gene: TRBJ2-2
clone size: NA
V gene: TRBV7-9
D gene: NA
CDR3 protein: CASSPSGLSPVLFF
CDR3 DNA: TGTGCCAGCAGCCCCTCGGGCCTAAGCCCCGTGCTGTTTTTT

J gene: TRBJ2-5
clone size: NA
V gene: TRBV19
D gene: TRBD2
CDR3 protein: CASSLGTSPETQYF
CDR3 DNA: TGTGCCAGTAGTCTCGGGACTAGCCCTGAGACCCAGTACTTC

J gene: TRBJ2-1
clone size: NA
V gene: TRBV12-5
D gene: NA
CDR3 protein: CASTQGGTYNEQFF
CDR3 DNA: TGTGCTAGTACACAAGGGGGGACCTACAATGAGCAGTTCTTC

J gene: TRBJ2-7
clone size: NA
V gene: TRBV14
D gene: NA
CDR3 protein: CASSQGASSSYEQYF
CDR3 DNA: TGTGCCAGCAGCCAAGGGGCTTCGAGCTCCTACGAGCAGTACTTC